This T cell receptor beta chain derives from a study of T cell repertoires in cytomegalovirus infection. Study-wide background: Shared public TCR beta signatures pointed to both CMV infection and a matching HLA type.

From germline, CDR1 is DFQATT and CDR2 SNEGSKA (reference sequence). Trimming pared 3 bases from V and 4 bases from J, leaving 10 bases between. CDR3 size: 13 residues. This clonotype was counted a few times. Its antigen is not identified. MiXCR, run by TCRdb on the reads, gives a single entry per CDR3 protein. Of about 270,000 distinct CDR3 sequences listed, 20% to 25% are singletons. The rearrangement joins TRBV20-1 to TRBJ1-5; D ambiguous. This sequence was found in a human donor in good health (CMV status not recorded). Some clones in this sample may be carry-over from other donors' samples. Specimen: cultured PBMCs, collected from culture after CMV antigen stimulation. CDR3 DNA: TGCAGTGCTAGTCGGCAGCAAAATCAGCCCCAGCATTTT. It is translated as CSASRQQNQPQHF.